This T cell receptor (beta chain) emerged from a study of T cells in Graves' hyperthyroidism and ophthalmopathy. Study-wide points: Most thyroid-expanded clonotypes above 0.001 were also found in blood.

There were TCR beta CDR3 regions amplified from RNA transcripts. RT-PCR in the first round (using the HTBI primer set) targeted the TCR CDR3. TCRdb ran MiXCR on the multiplex PCR reads and lists one entry per CDR3 protein. The repertoire consists of hundreds of thousands of distinct CDR3 sequences, with 12% to 15% occurring once and the leading ten covering 10%. This clonotype was counted only a few times. Its antigen is not known. The specimen was blood. The TCR originated in a woman under 30 with Graves' hyperthyroidism.

Here the CDR3 DNA reads TGTGCCAGCAGCTTAGGAACTAGTAGCGGTCCCACAGATACGCAGTATTTT. It is translated as CASSLGTSSGPTDTQYF. V is TRBV7-9 and J is TRBJ2-3; a possible D gene is TRBD2 (6 bases). Germline CDR1 is SEHNR and CDR2 is FQNEAQ (reference sequence). Trimming cost V 1 base and J 2 bases, with 16 bases left between them. CDR3 length equals 17 residues.